The next 29 T cell receptor beta chains were all read from a single sample in a study of cytomegalovirus exposure and HLA in healthy donors. The PCR was carried out with 60 Vbeta primers and 13 Jbeta primers. Produced via immunoSEQ multiplex PCR; TCRdb's table is partial and in-frame only. The sample lists 100,000 to 150,000 clones; roughly 76% were seen once. Sequencing was done on a sample of PBMCs. Source of these receptors: a woman aged 60-75 years in good health and CMV-seropositive.

The chain has TRBV7-2 and TRBJ2-7, with 11 bases identical to TRBD2. The germline V gene encodes CDR1 SGHTA and CDR2 FQGNSA. This CDR3 contains 15 residues. The junction had 6 bases not matched to a gene; V was cut back by 1 base and J by 7 bases. The CDR3 is CASSLGTSGSREQYF. The CDR3 nucleotides are TGTGCCAGCAGCTTAGGTACTAGCGGGAGTCGTGAGCAGTACTTC.

V is TRBV7-2 and J is TRBJ1-1, with 8 bases matching TRBD1. Germline CDR1 reads SGHTA; CDR2 reads FQGNSA. There are 15 residues in the CDR3. V gave up 5 bases and J gave up 4 bases; unmatched junction bases: 9. CDR3 sequence reads: CASSVRQGSGTEAFF. Here the CDR3 DNA reads TGTGCCAGCAGCGTAAGACAGGGGAGCGGCACTGAAGCTTTCTTT.

This chain uses TRBV7-9 with TRBJ1-2; TRBD1 agrees at 8 bases. The germline CDR1 and CDR2 sequences are SEHNR and FQNEAQ (reference sequence). V was pared by 5 bases and J by 2 bases, with 7 bases of the junction left unmatched. The CDR3 is made up of 15 amino acids. CDR3 loop: CASSPRQGHNYGYTF. In DNA form, the CDR3 reads TGTGCCAGCAGCCCGAGACAGGGGCACAACTATGGCTACACCTTC.

The table lists this clone with a few counts. The chain recombines TRBV29-1 with TRBJ1-1; the D gene is possibly TRBD1 (5 bases). CDR1 is SQVTM, CDR2 ANQGSEA, per germline. The CDR3 totals 13 residues. Trimming took 4 bases from V and 3 from J, leaving 12 bases between them. CDR3 sequence reads: CSVAKQEDTEAFF. The DNA of the CDR3 is TGCAGCGTTGCTAAACAGGAAGACACTGAAGCTTTCTTT.

The DNA for the CDR3 is TGTGCCAGCTTTTATGGACAGGGGGCCGCCTACGAGCAGTACTTC. Translation: CASFYGQGAAYEQYF. The rearrangement joins TRBV2 to TRBJ2-7; 11 bases fit TRBD1. The CDR3 sequence is 15 residues long. Trimming removed 8 bases from V and 2 bases from J; junction bases left unmatched: 8. CDR1 is SNHLY, CDR2 FYNNEI, per germline.

The J gene is TRBJ1-5, the V gene TRBV7-3, with unresolved D. V was shortened by 2 bases and J by 0 bases, with 8 bases between the two germline ends. The CDR3 runs 15 residues. CDR1 and CDR2 from the germline V gene are SGHTA and FQGTGA. The CDR3 loop is CASSLGEYSNQPQHF. The CDR3 DNA follows: TGTGCCAGCAGCTTAGGGGAGTATAGCAATCAGCCCCAGCATTTT.

The chain links TRBV25-1 to TRBJ1-4; no firm D call. Germline V gene lookup returns CDR1 MGHDK and CDR2 SYGVNS. The V and J ends lost 2 bases and 5 bases respectively, with 6 bases between them. The CDR3 totals 13 residues. CDR3 in amino acids: CASSEPRNEKLFF. The CDR3 DNA reads as TGTGCCAGCAGTGAACCCCGGAATGAAAAACTGTTTTTT.

This clone was detected a few times. This sequence joins TRBV27 and TRBJ2-7; 12 bases fit TRBD2. V was pared by 6 bases and J by 3 bases, with 9 bases of the junction left unmatched. Looked up from germline, CDR1 is MNHEY and CDR2 is SMNVEV (reference sequence). The CDR3 covers 16 residues. In DNA, the CDR3 is TGTGCCAGCAGGGGACGCGGACTAGCGGGAAACTACGAGCAGTACTTC. Its translation: CASRGRGLAGNYEQYF.

The rearrangement joins TRBV9 to TRBJ1-2, with 10 bases that match TRBD1. Germline assignment: CDR1 SGDLS and CDR2 YYNGEE. The CDR3 spans 14 residues. V trimming: 3 bases; J trimming: 8 bases; junction bases outside the gene matches: 7. CDR3: CASSGRDRGPGYTF. The CDR3 DNA is TGTGCCAGCAGCGGCCGAGACAGGGGGCCAGGCTACACCTTC.

The CDR3 nucleotides read TGTGCCAGCAGCTGGGAATCTAGCGGGGGGCGGACCTACAATGAGCAGTTCTTC. It translates to CASSWESSGGRTYNEQFF. The rearrangement joins TRBV13 to TRBJ2-1; 11 bases agree with TRBD2. V was pared by 4 bases and J by 2 bases, with 10 bases of the junction left unmatched. This CDR3 has 18 residues. Germline V gives CDR1 PRHDT, CDR2 FYEKMQ (reference sequence).

The rearrangement joins TRBV10-3 to TRBJ1-2, with D possibly being TRBD1 (5 bases). V was trimmed by 0 bases and J by 8 bases, leaving 19 bases between them. This CDR3 is 16 amino acids long. Germline CDR1 and CDR2: ENHRY and SYGVKD. The CDR3 sequence is CAISESPQGPGEGYTF. The CDR3 bases are TGTGCCATCAGTGAGTCTCCCCAGGGCCCCGGAGAGGGCTACACCTTC.

The rearrangement joins TRBV30 to TRBJ2-6, with D possibly TRBD2 on 6 matching bases. The V end lost 5 bases, the J end lost 2 bases, and 13 bases lay between the germline ends. The CDR3 runs 15 residues. Germline CDR1 GTSNPN, CDR2 SVGIG (reference sequence). The CDR3 reads CAWSVGGAGANVLTF. The CDR3 DNA reads as TGTGCCTGGTCGGTCGGCGGGGCTGGGGCCAACGTCCTGACTTTC.

This rearrangement joins TRBV5-4 to TRBJ1-2, with TRBD1 as a possible D gene (5 bases). The V gene lost 2 bases and the J gene lost 4 bases, with 15 bases spanning the gap. This CDR3 comprises 15 residues. CDR1 and CDR2 (germline): SGHNT, YYREEE (reference sequence). The CDR3 coding sequence is TGTGCCAGCAGCTTCGGAGGGGATAGTTCCTATGGCTACACCTTC. Translated: CASSFGGDSSYGYTF.

Remarks on this clone: In the same sample, other DNA sequences code for this CDR3. The rearrangement joins TRBV9 to TRBJ2-4, with 8 bases identical to TRBD1. The CDR3 is 15 amino acids. Germline values: CDR1 SGDLS, CDR2 YYNGEE. The J segment lost 8 bases and the V segment lost 4 bases, leaving 11 bases of the junction unmatched. The CDR3 DNA reads as TGTGCCAGCAGCCCGGAGACAGGGGTCGCGGACATTCAGTACTTC. Translated, it gives CASSPETGVADIQYF.

V gene TRBV4-2 combines with J gene TRBJ2-3; 12 positions match TRBD2. The germline gives CDR1 LGHNA, CDR2 YNFKEQ. The CDR3 runs to 17 residues. V lost 2 bases, J lost 6 bases, and 9 bases stayed unmatched. The CDR3 here is CASSQLKTSGSGDTQYF. As DNA, the CDR3 is TGTGCCAGCAGCCAACTGAAGACTAGCGGGAGTGGGGATACGCAGTATTTT.

This rearrangement joins TRBV19 to TRBJ2-7; 7 nucleotides align to TRBD1. Losses at the gene ends were 6 bases for V and 2 bases for J; bases not matched to a gene: 10. The germline gives CDR1 LNHDA, CDR2 SQIVND (reference sequence). This CDR3 is built from 15 residues. CDR3 protein: CASRVGTVPTYEQYF. CDR3 nucleotides: TGTGCCAGTAGGGTCGGGACAGTACCTACCTACGAGCAGTACTTC.

This clone was observed a handful of times. CDR3: CSAAGGETQYF. In DNA, the CDR3 is TGCAGTGCGGCAGGGGGGGAGACCCAGTACTTC. V is TRBV20-1 and J is TRBJ2-5; maybe TRBD1 (7 bases). CDR1 and CDR2 from the germline V gene are DFQATT and SNEGSKA (reference sequence). The CDR3 consists of 11 residues. Trimming removed 6 bases at V and 5 bases at J, with 10 bases between.

The chain joins TRBV19 to TRBJ2-1; 9 nucleotides align to TRBD1. Trimming took 2 bases from V and 8 from J; bases not matched to a gene: 1. Germline V gene lookup returns CDR1 LNHDA and CDR2 SQIVND (reference sequence). CDR3 size: 13 residues. The CDR3 nucleotides read TGTGCCAGTAGTATAAGGACAGGGGATGAGCAGTTCTTC. Translated, it gives CASSIRTGDEQFF.

This clone showed up just once. The CDR3 here is CASSQDLFPGRYGYTF. DNA of the CDR3: TGCGCCAGCAGCCAAGATCTGTTCCCAGGGAGGTATGGCTACACCTTC. The J gene is TRBJ1-2, the V gene TRBV4-3; TRBD1 is a possible D gene (5 bases). Germline CDR1 LGHNA, CDR2 YSLEER. V dropped 0 bases and J dropped 5 bases, with 16 bases sitting between them. The CDR3 extends over 16 amino acids.

This chain uses TRBV15 with TRBJ2-1, with 8 bases that match TRBD2. V shed 5 bases, J shed 3 bases, and the junction held 12 bases outside the gene matches. The V gene's germline CDR1 is LNHNV and CDR2 YYDKDF (reference sequence). The CDR3 is 17 amino acids. The CDR3 nucleotides read TGTGCCACCAGCCCGCCCCTAATAGCGGGATTCTACAATGAGCAGTTCTTC. Its translation: CATSPPLIAGFYNEQFF.

The rearrangement uses TRBV7-2 and TRBJ1-3; D ambiguous. Trimming cost V 0 bases and J 0 bases, with 9 bases left between them. The germline CDR1 and CDR2 sequences are SGHTA and FQGNSA. CDR3 length: 16 amino acids. CDR3 sequence: CASSLARADSGNTIYF. The CDR3 coding sequence is TGTGCCAGCAGCTTAGCGAGGGCAGACTCTGGAAACACCATATATTTT.

This clone was counted between two and nine times. The chain uses TRBV6-4 and TRBJ1-5; 7 bases line up with TRBD1. The CDR3 runs 16 residues. J was trimmed by 2 bases and V by 6 bases; bases with no gene match: 10. Germline CDR1 and CDR2: MRHNA and SNTAGT. The chain's CDR3 is CASSPGRGLGNQPQHF. As DNA, the CDR3 is TGTGCCAGCAGCCCGGGAAGGGGGCTCGGCAATCAGCCCCAGCATTTT.

The rearrangement uses TRBV7-9 and TRBJ2-5; 7 bases match TRBD1. The J call may be incorrect, as the DNA end agrees better with TRBJ2-7. CDR3 length equals 12 residues. Per germline, CDR1 SEHNR and CDR2 FQNEAQ (reference sequence). The CDR3: CASGTDSYEQYF. As DNA, the CDR3 is TGTGCCAGCGGGACAGACTCCTACGAGCAGTACTTC.

This chain links TRBV9 with TRBJ2-1; D might be TRBD2 (5 bases). The V and J ends lost 4 bases and 0 bases respectively, with 14 bases between them. The CDR3 sequence is 16 residues long. The V gene's germline CDR1 is SGDLS and CDR2 YYNGEE. CDR3 nucleotides: TGTGCCAGCAGCCCACGGACTGCAACCTCCTACAATGAGCAGTTCTTC. Amino acids: CASSPRTATSYNEQFF.

This chain joins TRBV6-5 and TRBJ1-4, with 9 bases aligning to TRBD1. The CDR3 totals 16 residues. Trimming cost V 0 bases and J 6 bases; bases outside gene matches: 5. Per germline, CDR1 MNHEY and CDR2 SVGAGI. CDR3 bases: TGTGCCAGCAGTTACTCGATCGGACAGGGGTATGAAAAACTGTTTTTT. Its translation is CASSYSIGQGYEKLFF.

The chain carries TRBV5-1 and TRBJ1-2, with 12 bases that match TRBD1. The germline gives CDR1 SGHRS, CDR2 YFSETQ. J lost 6 bases, V lost 1 base, and 7 bases had no gene match. CDR3 size: 16 residues. The CDR3: CASSLTPGQGANGYTF. CDR3 DNA: TGCGCCAGCAGCTTGACGCCGGGACAGGGGGCAAATGGCTACACCTTC.

V and J are TRBV4-3 and TRBJ2-2; possible D gene TRBD2, 5 bases. With 0 bases removed from V and 2 bases from J, the gap between germline ends came to 13 bases. Per germline, CDR1 LGHNA and CDR2 YSLEER. This CDR3 contains 17 residues. Here the CDR3 DNA reads TGCGCCAGCAGCCAAGAAGGGTACGGGGATAACACCGGGGAGCTGTTTTTT. Its protein is CASSQEGYGDNTGELFF.

The chain joins TRBV19 to TRBJ1-1; D is undetermined. The CDR3 runs 14 residues. CDR1 is LNHDA and CDR2 is SQIVND in the germline V gene (reference sequence). V dropped 7 bases and J dropped 1 base, with 13 bases sitting between them. The CDR3 region is CASNEGSGNTEAFF. The CDR3 coding sequence is TGTGCCAGTAATGAGGGCAGTGGGAACACTGAAGCTTTCTTT.

In its sample, this clone was seen a few times. The chain links TRBV7-2 to TRBJ2-1; a possible D gene is TRBD2 (5 bases). Deletions cut 3 bases from V and 6 bases from J, with 18 bases between. The V gene's germline CDR1 is SGHTA and CDR2 FQGNSA. The CDR3 has 16 amino acids. CDR3 loop: CASSLAPGGWGNEQFF. In DNA, the CDR3 is TGTGCCAGCAGCTTGGCGCCTGGCGGGTGGGGCAATGAGCAGTTCTTC. The whole variable domain, remainder taken from reference TRBV7-2 and TRBJ2-1, is GAGVSQSPSNKVTEKGKDVELRCDPISGHTALYWYRQSLGQGLEFLIYFQGNSAPDKSGLPSDRFSAERTGGSVSTLTIQRTQQEDSAVYLCASSLAPGGWGNEQFFGPGTRLTVL.